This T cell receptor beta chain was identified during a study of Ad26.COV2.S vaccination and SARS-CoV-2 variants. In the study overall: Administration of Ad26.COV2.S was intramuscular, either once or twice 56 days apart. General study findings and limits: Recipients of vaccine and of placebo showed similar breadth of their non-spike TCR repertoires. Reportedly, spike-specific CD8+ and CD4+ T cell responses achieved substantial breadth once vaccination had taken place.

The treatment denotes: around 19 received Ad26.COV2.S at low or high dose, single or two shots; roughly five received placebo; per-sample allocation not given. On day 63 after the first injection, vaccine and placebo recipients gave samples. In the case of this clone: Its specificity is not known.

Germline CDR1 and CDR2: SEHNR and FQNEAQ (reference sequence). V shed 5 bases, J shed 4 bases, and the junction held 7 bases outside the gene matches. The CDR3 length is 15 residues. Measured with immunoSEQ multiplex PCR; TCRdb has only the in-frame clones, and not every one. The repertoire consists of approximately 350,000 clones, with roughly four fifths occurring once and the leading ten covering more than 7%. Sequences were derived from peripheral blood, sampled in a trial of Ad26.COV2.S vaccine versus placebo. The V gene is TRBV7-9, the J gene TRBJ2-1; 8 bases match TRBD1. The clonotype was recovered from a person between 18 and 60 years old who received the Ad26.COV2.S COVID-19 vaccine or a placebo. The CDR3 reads CASSTGTGRYNEQFF. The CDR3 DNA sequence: TGTGCCAGCAGCACTGGGACAGGACGGTACAATGAGCAGTTCTTC. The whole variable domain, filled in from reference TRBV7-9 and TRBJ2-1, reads DTGVSQNPRHKITKRGQNVTFRCDPISEHNRLYWYRQTLGQGPEFLTYFQNEAQLEKSRLLSDRFSAERPKGSFSTLEIQRTEQGDSAMYLCASSTGTGRYNEQFFGPGTRLTVL.